The 23 T cell receptor beta chains below all came from one sample that was sequenced in a study of blood T cell repertoires in COVID-19. TCRdb keeps only in-frame clones here, not all; method: immunoSEQ multiplex PCR. Here the sample spans about 140,000 clones, about 77% being singletons. Sequenced sample: peripheral blood. These receptors originate from a man aged 55 to 70 with acute or convalescent COVID-19.

The J gene is TRBJ1-3, the V gene TRBV4-2; D gene ambiguous. Germline V gives CDR1 LGHNA, CDR2 YNFKEQ. The CDR3 is made up of 17 amino acids. Trimming took off 0 bases at V and 4 bases at J, with 16 bases between the two ends. The CDR3: CASSQDPIRNSGNTIYF. As DNA, the CDR3 is TGTGCCAGCAGCCAAGATCCCATTCGAAACAGCGGAAACACCATATATTTT.

This sequence joins TRBV9 and TRBJ2-4, with D possibly being TRBD2 (6 bases). The CDR3 is 17 amino acids. Germline-derived CDR1 and CDR2 are SGDLS and YYNGEE. Trimming pared 3 bases from V and 4 bases from J, leaving 20 bases between. DNA for the CDR3: TGTGCCAGCAGCGCCGGGTTTGGGGGAGGAGGTAAAAACATTCAGTACTTC. It encodes CASSAGFGGGGKNIQYF. Variable domain in full (rest from reference TRBV9 and TRBJ2-4): DSGVTQTPKHLITATGQRVTLRCSPRSGDLSVYWYQQSLDQGLQFLIQYYNGEERAKGNILERFSAQQFPDLHSELNLSSLELGDSALYFCASSAGFGGGGKNIQYFGAGTRLSVL.

This clone has a handful of counts. The CDR3 sequence: CASSPSGGTGNTIYF. CDR3 sequence (DNA): TGTGCCAGTAGTCCCTCGGGAGGGACCGGAAACACCATATATTTT. The genes are TRBV19 and TRBJ1-3; D is possibly TRBD1 (5 bases). CDR1 and CDR2 (germline): LNHDA, SQIVND (reference sequence). Trimming pared 5 bases from V and 4 bases from J, leaving 15 bases between. The CDR3 runs to 15 residues.

The chain links TRBV27 to TRBJ1-1; TRBD1 matches at 8 bases. The length of the CDR3 is 16 residues. Germline V gives CDR1 MNHEY, CDR2 SMNVEV (reference sequence). J lost 4 bases, V lost 0 bases, and 7 bases had no gene match. The CDR3 sequence is CASSLSQGAASTEAFF. CDR3 nucleotides: TGTGCCAGCAGTTTATCGCAGGGGGCGGCGTCCACTGAAGCTTTCTTT.

This clone occurred a few times. The gene calls are TRBV27 and TRBJ2-7, with D possibly matching TRBD1 (6 bases). Trimming left V 0 bases short and J 3 bases short, with 9 bases between. CDR1 MNHEY and CDR2 SMNVEV come from the germline V gene (reference sequence). The CDR3 length is 14 residues. DNA for the CDR3: TGTGCCAGCAGTTTATCGTTAGGGGGCTACGAGCAGTACTTC. Its translation is CASSLSLGGYEQYF.

The sample holds a few counts of this clone. The V gene is TRBV3-1 (or the pseudogene TRBV3-2), the J gene TRBJ1-5, with TRBD1 matching 7 bases. From germline, CDR1 is LGHDT and CDR2 YNNKEL (reference sequence). The CDR3 consists of 16 residues. With V trimmed by 4 bases and J by 0 bases, 6 bases remained unmatched. For the CDR3, the DNA is TGTGCCAGCAGCCCCGGGACAGTTTATAGCAATCAGCCCCAGCATTTT. Its translation: CASSPGTVYSNQPQHF.

This chain joins TRBV27 and TRBJ1-2; 9 bases fit TRBD1. Germline lookup yields CDR1 MNHEY and CDR2 SMNVEV (reference sequence). The V and J ends lost 7 bases and 2 bases, in that order; junction bases with no gene match: 8. This CDR3 spans 15 amino acids. The CDR3 spells CASTATGGPNYGYTF. The DNA of the CDR3 is TGTGCCAGCACCGCGACAGGGGGACCCAACTATGGCTACACCTTC.

This clone showed up just a few times. The gene calls are TRBV7-9 and TRBJ2-7; D gene ambiguous. V lost 5 bases to trimming and J lost 2 bases, with 10 bases between them. In germline, CDR1 is SEHNR, CDR2 FQNEAQ (reference sequence). This CDR3 has 13 amino acids. DNA of the CDR3: TGTGCCAGCAGCCCCCCCTTAACCTACGAGCAGTACTTC. It codes for CASSPPLTYEQYF.

The count of this clone is one. J is TRBJ2-1 and V is TRBV3-1 (or the pseudogene TRBV3-2); 11 positions match TRBD2. The CDR3 spans 18 residues. Germline loops: CDR1 LGHDT, CDR2 YNNKEL (reference sequence). V shed 2 bases, J shed 4 bases, and the junction held 10 bases outside the gene matches. CDR3 sequence: CASSQTLGTSGSYNEQFF. In DNA form, the CDR3 reads TGTGCCAGCAGCCAAACCCTGGGGACTAGCGGCTCATACAATGAGCAGTTCTTC.

The chain carries TRBV5-6 and TRBJ2-7; TRBD2 matches at 13 bases. Germline CDR1 reads SGHDT; CDR2 reads YYEEEE. V was pared by 3 bases and J by 0 bases, with 12 bases of the junction left unmatched. This CDR3 contains 19 residues. CDR3 protein: CASSSAGLAGYASSYEQYF. DNA for the CDR3: TGTGCCAGCAGCTCTGCGGGACTAGCGGGATACGCGAGCTCCTACGAGCAGTACTTC.

V and J are TRBV19 and TRBJ1-5; 8 nucleotides align to TRBD1. From germline, CDR1 is LNHDA and CDR2 SQIVND (reference sequence). The CDR3 loop spans 15 amino acids. The ends lost 6 bases at V and 7 bases at J; junction bases unmatched: 11. This CDR3 reads CASSSTGVGGQPQHF. The DNA for the CDR3 is TGTGCCAGTAGCTCGACAGGGGTCGGAGGACAGCCCCAGCATTTT.

The J gene is TRBJ2-6, the V gene TRBV27, with TRBD2 matching 7 bases. The V segment lost 3 bases and the J segment 2 bases; nucleotides outside the gene matches: 1. The CDR3 totals 15 residues. The germline CDR1 and CDR2 sequences are MNHEY and SMNVEV (reference sequence). The CDR3 coding sequence is TGTGCCAGCAGTTTGGGGGGGGCTGGGGCCAACGTCCTGACTTTC. Amino acid sequence: CASSLGGAGANVLTF.

V gene TRBV28 combines with J gene TRBJ1-6; D possibly corresponds to TRBD1 (5 bases). CDR1 and CDR2 (germline): MDHEN, SYDVKM. CDR3 size: 16 residues. With 1 base removed from V and 1 base from J, the gap between germline ends came to 8 bases. Written as DNA, the CDR3 is TGTGCCAGCAGTTTATTCGGGGGTTCCTATAATTCACCCCTCCACTTT. It yields the protein CASSLFGGSYNSPLHF.

The J gene is TRBJ2-3, the V gene TRBV11-1; the D is unclear. This CDR3 has 14 residues. V dropped 10 bases and J dropped 2 bases, with 16 bases sitting between them. CDR1 SGHAT and CDR2 FQDESV come from the germline V gene (reference sequence). CDR3 bases: TGTGCCACCACAGCTTCCAGGTACACAGATACGCAGTATTTT. It encodes CATTASRYTDTQYF.

CDR3 amino acids: CSVPWTGDGYTF. The CDR3 region has the DNA TGCAGCGTCCCCTGGACAGGGGACGGCTACACCTTC. The chain joins TRBV29-1 to TRBJ1-2; TRBD1 agrees at 9 bases. V shed 6 bases, J shed 8 bases, and the junction held 7 bases outside the gene matches. This CDR3 has 12 residues. The germline V gene has CDR1 SQVTM and CDR2 ANQGSEA.

This chain connects TRBV19 to TRBJ2-1, with 8 bases fitting TRBD1. Germline values: CDR1 LNHDA, CDR2 SQIVND (reference sequence). Trimming at V came to 3 bases and at J to 8 bases, leaving 6 bases not matched to a gene. The CDR3 sequence is 14 residues long. In DNA, the CDR3 is TGTGCCAGTAGTATTCAGGGGGCGAAGGATGAGCAGTTCTTC. Residues: CASSIQGAKDEQFF.

The V gene is TRBV7-7, the J gene TRBJ2-5, with D possibly matching TRBD2 (5 bases). The CDR3 has 13 residues. Germline assignment: CDR1 SSHAT and CDR2 FNYEAQ (reference sequence). V lost 5 bases and J lost 4, with 11 bases in between. For the CDR3, the DNA is TGTGCCAGCAGCCCCGGAGGTACAGAGACCCAGTACTTC. This translates into CASSPGGTETQYF.

The genes are TRBV5-1 and TRBJ2-1, with TRBD1 matching over 7 bases. The J segment lost 4 bases and the V segment lost 3 bases, leaving 7 bases of the junction unmatched. Germline-derived CDR1 and CDR2 are SGHRS and YFSETQ. This CDR3 region has 15 residues. The CDR3 region has the DNA TGCGCCAGCAGCTCCTCCGACAGGGCGTACAATGAGCAGTTCTTC. Translation gives CASSSSDRAYNEQFF.

Turning to this clone: The identical CDR3 is also encoded by other nucleotide sequences in the sample. The rearrangement links TRBV19 to TRBJ2-3; the D gene is possibly TRBD1 (5 bases). From germline, CDR1 is LNHDA and CDR2 SQIVND (reference sequence). The CDR3 length is 15 residues. V was clipped by 1 base and J by 0 bases, with 8 bases between them. CDR3 protein: CASSIVAGSTDTQYF. The CDR3 nucleotides are TGTGCCAGTAGTATAGTGGCAGGGAGCACAGATACGCAGTATTTT.

The CDR3, as DNA: TGTGCCAGCAGCTTACTTGGAGGGGAGTCCTACAATGAGCAGTTCTTC. It translates to CASSLLGGESYNEQFF. This chain connects TRBV7-3 to TRBJ2-1, with D perhaps matching TRBD2 (6 bases). Germline values: CDR1 SGHTA, CDR2 FQGTGA. The length of the CDR3 is 16 residues. Trimming left V 2 bases short and J 1 base short, with 12 bases between.

This rearrangement joins TRBV2 to TRBJ1-2; a possible D gene is TRBD1 (5 bases). The CDR3 contains 13 residues. Per the germline V gene, CDR1 is SNHLY and CDR2 is FYNNEI. V was trimmed by 7 bases and J by 0 bases, leaving 9 bases between them. The CDR3 loop reads CASNKDTNYGYTF. The CDR3, as DNA: TGTGCCAGCAACAAGGACACTAACTATGGCTACACCTTC.

The chain joins TRBV16 to TRBJ2-3, with a possible D match to TRBD2 (5 bases). Between the trimmed V and J ends, which lost 6 bases and 1 base, there was a span of 14 bases. CDR1 and CDR2 from the germline V gene are KGHSY and FQNENV. The CDR3 has 15 amino acids. The CDR3 DNA follows: TGTGCCAGCAGTATCCGGGGAGATGGCACAGATACGCAGTATTTT. This codes for CASSIRGDGTDTQYF.

The count of this clone is one. The chain joins TRBV5-1 to TRBJ2-5; D is possibly TRBD1 (5 bases). Germline V lookup: CDR1 SGHRS, CDR2 YFSETQ. V dropped 0 bases and J dropped 5 bases, with 11 bases sitting between them. This CDR3 has 14 residues. CDR3 residues: CASSLAQGPETQYF. The CDR3 region has the DNA TGCGCCAGCAGCTTGGCCCAGGGTCCGGAGACCCAGTACTTC.